These T cell receptor beta chains were read from a single sample in a study of vaccination effects on CD4 cells after COVID-19. The data were produced by immunoSEQ multiplex PCR, yet TCRdb's version contains in-frame clones alone and is incomplete. The profile shows tens of thousands of clones, 73% of them singletons. No antigens are known for them. Material: CD4+ T cells from PBMCs cultured without peptide, obtained after COVID-19 vaccination. These receptors all come from a human donor who received a COVID-19 vaccine. Both conserved end residues are part of each CDR3. Each record gives: clone size, J gene, V gene, D gene, CDR3 DNA, CDR3 protein. The D gene is left open where the match is weak. Part of the rows lack a size; the others show once, few, many or a class for expanded clones.

clone size: NA; J gene: TRBJ1-2; V gene: TRBV27; D gene: NA; CDR3 DNA: TGTGCCAGCACAGGCAGGGGCTATGGCTACACCTTC; CDR3 protein: CASTGRGYGYTF
clone size: NA; J gene: TRBJ2-3; V gene: TRBV19; D gene: TRBD1; CDR3 DNA: TGTGCCACCGCGCCGGGACAGGGGTATGGGACAGATACGCAGTATTTT; CDR3 protein: CATAPGQGYGTDTQYF
clone size: NA; J gene: TRBJ2-3; V gene: TRBV15; D gene: NA; CDR3 DNA: TGTGCCACCAGCAGAGAATTGGGGGCTGGGGGCACAGATACGCAGTATTTT; CDR3 protein: CATSRELGAGGTDTQYF
clone size: NA; J gene: TRBJ2-3; V gene: TRBV5-1; D gene: NA; CDR3 DNA: TGCGCCAGCAGCTTGGTAACAGATACGCAGTATTTT; CDR3 protein: CASSLVTDTQYF
clone size: NA; J gene: TRBJ1-5; V gene: TRBV7-2; D gene: NA; CDR3 DNA: TGTGCCAGCAGCTTATCGCTAGGCAATCAGCCCCAGCATTTT; CDR3 protein: CASSLSLGNQPQHF
clone size: few; J gene: TRBJ1-1; V gene: TRBV24-1; D gene: NA; CDR3 DNA: TGTGCCACCAGTGACCCCAGAGCTTTCGGTGAAGCTTTCTTT; CDR3 protein: CATSDPRAFGEAFF
clone size: NA; J gene: TRBJ1-1; V gene: TRBV6-5; D gene: NA; CDR3 DNA: TGTGCCAGCAACCGCCATCTTGCAGACGGCACTGAAGCTTTCTTT; CDR3 protein: CASNRHLADGTEAFF
clone size: NA; J gene: TRBJ2-2; V gene: TRBV9; D gene: TRBD1; CDR3 DNA: TGTGCCAGCAGCGCTCGGACAGGGAGAGGGGAGCTGTTTTTT; CDR3 protein: CASSARTGRGELFF
clone size: NA; J gene: TRBJ1-1; V gene: TRBV24-1; D gene: NA; CDR3 DNA: TGTGCCACCAGTGCCGAGGGAGGGCGCGGAGCTTTCTTT; CDR3 protein: CATSAEGGRGAFF
clone size: NA; J gene: TRBJ2-2; V gene: TRBV5-6; D gene: NA; CDR3 DNA: TGTGCCAGCAGCTTCCGGGGGCTCGGCACCGGGGAGCTGTTTTTT; CDR3 protein: CASSFRGLGTGELFF
clone size: NA; J gene: TRBJ1-1; V gene: TRBV15; D gene: NA; CDR3 DNA: TGTGCCACCAGCAGCCCGCTGGGGACAAGCAACACTGAAGCTTTCTTT; CDR3 protein: CATSSPLGTSNTEAFF
clone size: NA; J gene: TRBJ1-4; V gene: TRBV6-5; D gene: TRBD1; CDR3 DNA: TGTGCCAGCAGTTCCGGTCAGGGGGCCTTTAATGAAAAACTGTTTTTT; CDR3 protein: CASSSGQGAFNEKLFF
clone size: NA; J gene: TRBJ1-4; V gene: TRBV5-5; D gene: NA; CDR3 DNA: TGTGCCAGCAGCTTAGGGAGGAAAGGTGAAAAACTGTTTTTT; CDR3 protein: CASSLGRKGEKLFF
clone size: NA; J gene: TRBJ1-2; V gene: TRBV6-4; D gene: TRBD1; CDR3 DNA: TGTGCCAGCAGTGACTCAGACAGGGGCTATGGCTACACCTTC; CDR3 protein: CASSDSDRGYGYTF
clone size: NA; J gene: TRBJ2-3; V gene: TRBV15; D gene: NA; CDR3 DNA: TGTGCCACCAGCATGCACGGGGGGCTATATAGCACAGATACGCAGTATTTT; CDR3 protein: CATSMHGGLYSTDTQYF
clone size: NA; J gene: TRBJ1-2; V gene: TRBV5-6; D gene: TRBD1; CDR3 DNA: TGTGCCAGCAGCCAGGGACAGCTCTATGGCTACACCTTC; CDR3 protein: CASSQGQLYGYTF
clone size: NA; J gene: TRBJ1-6; V gene: TRBV18; D gene: NA; CDR3 DNA: TGTGCCAGCTCTCCAAATAATTCACCCCTCCACTTT; CDR3 protein: CASSPNNSPLHF
clone size: NA; J gene: TRBJ2-5; V gene: TRBV4-3; D gene: NA; CDR3 DNA: TGCGCCAGCAGCCAACCCCGGCGCCTCCTCCGGGAGACCCAGTACTTC; CDR3 protein: CASSQPRRLLRETQYF
clone size: NA; J gene: TRBJ1-6; V gene: TRBV7-2; D gene: TRBD1; CDR3 DNA: TGTGCCAGCAGCATCACCGGGACAGGTGGTTCACCCCTCCACTTT; CDR3 protein: CASSITGTGGSPLHF
clone size: few; J gene: TRBJ2-1; V gene: TRBV2; D gene: TRBD2; CDR3 DNA: TGTGCCAGCAGGGCTAGCGGGGGTACTTACAATGAGCAGTTCTTC; CDR3 protein: CASRASGGTYNEQFF
clone size: NA; J gene: TRBJ2-1; V gene: TRBV2; D gene: TRBD2; CDR3 DNA: TGTGCCAGCAGATTTTCCGCTAGCGGGGGGGAGCAGTTCTTC; CDR3 protein: CASRFSASGGEQFF
clone size: NA; J gene: TRBJ1-1; V gene: TRBV4-1; D gene: NA; CDR3 DNA: TGCGCCAGCAGCCAAGTCGGAAGTGGGAGTACTGAAGCTTTCTTT; CDR3 protein: CASSQVGSGSTEAFF
clone size: few; J gene: TRBJ2-3; V gene: TRBV19; D gene: TRBD2; CDR3 DNA: TGTGCCAGTAGTACTGGACTAGTGAGCACAGATACGCAGTATTTT; CDR3 protein: CASSTGLVSTDTQYF
clone size: NA; J gene: TRBJ1-1; V gene: TRBV2; D gene: TRBD1; CDR3 DNA: TGTGCCAGCAGTTGGACAGGCAACACTGAAGCTTTCTTT; CDR3 protein: CASSWTGNTEAFF
clone size: NA; J gene: TRBJ1-4; V gene: TRBV4-3; D gene: NA; CDR3 DNA: TGCGCCAGCAGCCTAGACTTTGGGACGGTAAATGAAAAACTGTTTTTT; CDR3 protein: CASSLDFGTVNEKLFF
clone size: once; J gene: TRBJ1-2; V gene: TRBV7-2; D gene: TRBD1; CDR3 DNA: TGTGCCAGCAGCGACAGAAGGGACAGGGTGCTTTACTATGGCTACACCTTC; CDR3 protein: CASSDRRDRVLYYGYTF
clone size: NA; J gene: TRBJ1-2; V gene: TRBV5-1; D gene: NA; CDR3 DNA: TGCGCCAGCAGCTTGGGGGGACCTCGAATAGGAAGTGGCTACACCTTC; CDR3 protein: CASSLGGPRIGSGYTF
clone size: few; J gene: TRBJ1-1; V gene: TRBV5-1; D gene: TRBD1; CDR3 DNA: TGCGCCAGCAGCTTGTCGATGACAGGGGGCACTGAAGCTTTCTTT; CDR3 protein: CASSLSMTGGTEAFF
clone size: NA; J gene: TRBJ2-2; V gene: TRBV7-2; D gene: TRBD2; CDR3 DNA: TGTGCCAGCAGCGGCGGGACTAGCCTCTCCGGGGAGCTGTTTTTT; CDR3 protein: CASSGGTSLSGELFF
clone size: NA; J gene: TRBJ1-3; V gene: TRBV3-1/TRBV3-2; D gene: NA; CDR3 DNA: TGTGCCAGCAGTCTTACACAGGGTTCCGGAAACACCATATATTTT; CDR3 protein: CASSLTQGSGNTIYF
clone size: NA; J gene: TRBJ1-1; V gene: TRBV5-1; D gene: NA; CDR3 DNA: TGCGCCAGCAGCTTGGACAGGGCCATGAACACTGAAGCTTTCTTT; CDR3 protein: CASSLDRAMNTEAFF
clone size: few; J gene: TRBJ1-1; V gene: TRBV18; D gene: NA; CDR3 DNA: TGTGCCAGCTCACCACCGCGGGGGAGGGAGATGAACACTGAAGCTTTCTTT; CDR3 protein: CASSPPRGREMNTEAFF
clone size: once; J gene: TRBJ1-3; V gene: TRBV14; D gene: NA; CDR3 DNA: TGTGCCAGCAGCCCGGGGGGCAACACCATATATTTT; CDR3 protein: CASSPGGNTIYF
clone size: NA; J gene: TRBJ2-3; V gene: TRBV20-1; D gene: NA; CDR3 DNA: TGCAGTGCTAGTACTAGCACAGATACGCAGTATTTT; CDR3 protein: CSASTSTDTQYF
clone size: NA; J gene: TRBJ2-1; V gene: TRBV10-2; D gene: TRBD1; CDR3 DNA: TGCGCCAGCAGTGAGTCGACGGGGCCGGGACAGGGGTTGCATGAGCAGTTCTTC; CDR3 protein: CASSESTGPGQGLHEQFF
clone size: NA; J gene: TRBJ2-1; V gene: TRBV24-1; D gene: TRBD2; CDR3 DNA: TGTGCCACCAGTGATTTTAGTAGGGCGGGGGGGTACAACAATGAGCAGTTCTTC; CDR3 protein: CATSDFSRAGGYNNEQFF
clone size: NA; J gene: TRBJ1-3; V gene: TRBV5-1; D gene: NA; CDR3 DNA: TGCGCCAGCAGCATCGGGACGGCTGGAAACACCATATATTTT; CDR3 protein: CASSIGTAGNTIYF
clone size: NA; J gene: TRBJ1-4; V gene: TRBV15; D gene: NA; CDR3 DNA: TGTGCCACCAGCAGAGATTCACCCATTAACGCTAATGAAAAACTGTTTTTT; CDR3 protein: CATSRDSPINANEKLFF
clone size: NA; J gene: TRBJ1-4; V gene: TRBV19; D gene: NA; CDR3 DNA: TGTGCCAGTAGTGTCCGGACGCATAATGAAAAACTGTTTTTT; CDR3 protein: CASSVRTHNEKLFF
clone size: NA; J gene: TRBJ2-5; V gene: TRBV18; D gene: TRBD1; CDR3 DNA: TGTGCCAGCTCCCTCTACAGGGGCGGGGAGACCCAGTACTTC; CDR3 protein: CASSLYRGGETQYF
clone size: NA; J gene: TRBJ1-1; V gene: TRBV6-5; D gene: NA; CDR3 DNA: TGTGCCAGCAGTTACTCTAGGCGTATGAACACTGAAGCTTTCTTT; CDR3 protein: CASSYSRRMNTEAFF
clone size: NA; J gene: TRBJ2-3; V gene: TRBV14; D gene: NA; CDR3 DNA: TGTGCCAGCAGCCAGGCCCCTAGCACAGATACGCAGTATTTT; CDR3 protein: CASSQAPSTDTQYF
clone size: few; J gene: TRBJ1-2; V gene: TRBV4-1; D gene: NA; CDR3 DNA: TGCGCCAGCAGCCAAGGGAGGGGCGCAGGCTATGGCTACACCTTC; CDR3 protein: CASSQGRGAGYGYTF